One T cell receptor (beta chain) is described in this entry. No antigen is known for it. Base qualities are not recorded, but no much larger clone differs from it by a single base. For CDR1 and CDR2, the germline V gene lists LGHNA and YSLEER. The CDR3 measures 15 amino acids from cysteine to phenylalanine. Only the CDR3 region is kept as DNA, spanning 45 bases read in frame from base 1. Trimmed from V: 0 bases; trimmed from J: 4 bases; junction bases lacking a gene match: 5. In total, roughly 670 healthy bone marrow donors made up the cohort. At the time of sampling, every cohort member was nominally healthy, though immune exposures that went unrecorded were likely present. The donor tested CMV seronegative, placing the donor among the 350 or so seronegative members of the cohort. A peripheral blood sample was collected from each donor, and TCR beta sequencing was performed on peripheral blood mononuclear cells. Genomic DNA extraction from the blood cell samples was performed with the Qiagen DNeasy Blood Extraction Kit.

This sample was included in a study of cytomegalovirus exposure and HLA in healthy donors (dated by TCRdb to about 2017). With regard to the full study: An earlier analysis of under 600 of the donors reported 250 to 350 Gb of sequence data and 100 million to 130 million unique TCR beta sequences from 150 million to 200 million T cells. Among under 450 genotyped donors of the cohort, an average of approximately 230,000 unique TCR beta nucleotide sequences were sequenced per donor, roughly 18% of them non-productive. The number of donors typed differed by locus, with about 629-640 for A, B, C, DRB1 and DQB1, roughly 520 for DQA1, some 570 for DPA1, and approximately 470 for DPB1. Of the roughly 400 genotyped donors, 65% to 90% fell in the genetic ancestry cluster associated with self-reported Caucasian donors. In a later genetic analysis, genome-wide SNP genotypes for about three fifths of the 666 donors were used, and that subset was treated as a discovery cohort. About five DR-DQ haplotypes were handled as single units for association and clustering, since linkage in the cohort was strong. To study patterns of TCR occurrence, a later analysis re-analyzed previously published TCR beta repertoires from several hundred donors and added high-resolution HLA genotyping. A separate validation cohort of approximately 120 different subjects was used in addition to the approximately 610-subject first cohort. Class I and class II HLA loci were covered by the typing at four-digit resolution. The study profiled the T cell repertoires of 500 to 800 subjects by immunosequencing and related them to cytomegalovirus serostatus. High-throughput TCR immunosequencing, statistical association of individual TCRs with disease status, and machine learning were combined to predict cytomegalovirus infection status. The later analysis used no new phenotypic data to find candidate immune exposures, relying instead on TCR beta sequences and their occurrence across donors. To decide whether each TCR beta V gene segment behaved as functional or pseudogenic, an earlier analysis of 587 of the donors relied on high-throughput TCR beta sequencing. Roughly 300 gigabases of sequencing data and approximately 85 million unique TCR sequences were included in an early release covering roughly 700 HLA-typed donors. Donor age, sex, ethnicity and CMV serostatus were compiled alongside the repertoire data. The aim of the study was to test whether cataloging public T cell receptors could identify signatures of past pathogen exposure. All discovery cohort repertoires had been generated on a single sequencing platform.

The full study reports these points: In this cohort, only TCR beta chains were sequenced, and detectable features were limited by the absence of alpha or paired-chain data. Because HLA typing was unavailable for some donors at each locus, only the typed subset was used in association tests. Assigning TCR associations to individual alleles was difficult when HLA alleles, especially DR and DQ, strongly co-occurred. The classifier was reported to diagnose cytomegalovirus status with high specificity and sensitivity in both the original cohort and the validation cohort. Because the 87-base-pair reads could not distinguish some IMGT-functional V segments, including TRBV6-2 and TRBV6-3, those segments were excluded. Most TCR sequences were observed very rarely across donors, whereas some public TCRs were present in many individuals. For the cohort, immune exposure information was limited to CMV serostatus. A later genetic analysis associated a missense DCLRE1C variant with V-gene and J-gene trimming of TCR beta chains, and an independent cohort replicated the association. A later analysis associated 15,000 to 20,000 TCR beta sequences with specific HLA alleles at a false discovery rate of 0.05. A later analysis found that most CMV-associated TCR beta chains appeared HLA-restricted, with HLA associations seemingly driven largely by CMV exposure. It was suggested by the authors that the approach could potentially be generalized to other disease states and immunological phenotypes. Linkage disequilibrium might explain the correlated functional status among segregating V segments, but an unknown experimental factor could not be ruled out. In a later analysis, HLA-associated TCR beta chains were found to be more clonally expanded and to have lower generation probabilities than equally common non-associated chains. A group of highly shared sequence variants was considered likely to be a technical artifact of the sequencing pipeline. In a later genetic analysis, fewer N-insertions in productive TCRs were reported among donors in an Asian-associated ancestry cluster than the approximately 630-donor mean. A few of the identified cytomegalovirus-associated TCR beta chains were confirmed in vitro to be specific for cytomegalovirus antigens. Sequencing depth was assumed to be roughly uniform across donors in the presence/absence analyses, though that assumption may not hold. Over 15 rarely observed V segments, including chromosome 9 orphons, were excluded from the earlier analysis of several hundred of the donors because counts were too low. A further reported finding was that TCR beta sequences accurately predicted the HLA-A and HLA-B alleles for most subjects in the first cohort. A later analysis reported that several top co-occurrence clusters appeared linked to parvovirus B19, influenza, CMV and Epstein-Barr virus. The study gave a list of some 150 TCR beta chains associated with cytomegalovirus. In an earlier analysis of over 550 of the donors, most TCR beta V segments were observed in productive rearrangements about 87% or about 30% of the time, broadly matching IMGT annotations. According to a later analysis, TCR association rates differed among HLA loci, with DRB1 alleles showing the most associated TCRs and HLA-C alleles showing the fewest.

The library relied on the immunoSEQ multiplex PCR assay. A mixture of 60 forward primers for TCR Vbeta segments and 13 reverse primers for TCR Jbeta segments was used in the multiplex PCR. A multiplex PCR assay on genomic DNA amplified the CDR3 region of rearranged TCR beta genes. The amplified TCR beta libraries were sequenced on the Illumina HiSeq System as 87-base-pair reads. Under the source paper's analysis protocol: Across the 500 to 750 repertoires, a later analysis counted tens of millions of unique TCR beta chains, 9 million to 14 million of which were shared by at least two donors. To remove PCR and sequencing errors, raw reads were error-corrected and collapsed into unique sequences using a nearest-neighbor algorithm that merged closely related sequences. CDR3 sequences were aligned to IMGT reference sequences to assign V, D and J gene segments. For a sequence to be retained, at least a six-nucleotide match to both a V gene segment and a J gene segment was required. A rearrangement was called productive if the CDR3 had no stop codons and remained in frame with V and J, and every other rearrangement was called non-productive. CDR3 was defined according to IMGT convention as the region running from the second conserved V-encoded cysteine to the conserved J-encoded phenylalanine. The earlier analysis of about 560 of the donors excluded any sequence lacking an unambiguous match to a single V gene segment. In an earlier analysis of around 590 of the donors, a V segment was called functional when productive rearrangements were above 56.7%, and segregating when the standard deviation between donors exceeded 5%. To diagnose cytomegalovirus status from the catalog of TCR beta chain sequences, a statistical classification framework was built. In a later analysis, TCR nucleotide sequences were compared against IMGT/GENE-DB human TR gene sequences so that V and J genes could be assigned. Using the TCRdist pipeline, a later analysis assigned CDR3 sequences along with most-parsimonious VDJ recombination scenarios. In a later analysis, each TCR beta chain was defined by its CDR3 amino acid sequence together with its V-gene family, and reads without a unique V-gene family were excluded. To address suspected cross-contamination and a sequencing artifact, a later analysis removed 592 highly shared, low-generation-probability nucleotide sequences. For each public chain, a later analysis derived a clonal expansion index from normalized ranks of inferred template counts within each repertoire. A later analysis computed generation probabilities with a VDJ recombination model fitted to out-of-frame rearrangements, and checked the results against IGoR. Hypergeometric tests were used in a later analysis to score TCR-TCR, TCR-HLA and TCR-CMV co-occurrence, with a repertoire-size bias correction applied to the TCR pairs. A later analysis estimated false discovery rates by permuting HLA or CMV assignments 20 times. In a later analysis, co-occurring TCRs were grouped using DBSCAN, and TCRdist sequence similarity was added for clustering within HLA-allele-positive subsets. Co-occurrence clustering excluded repertoires with fewer than 30,000 or more than 120,000 public chains, plus five with anomalous nucleotide sharing. TCRdb limited this immuneACCESS table to in-frame rearrangements with V and J called. A share of clones is missing; checked studies link under half to unresolved V genes, and the rest is unexplained. V and J calls and clone size are as listed in that table; D and trimming were resolved from the DNA. The table for this sample lists 100,000 to 150,000 clones; roughly four fifths of them were counted only once. The ten largest clones take up less than 2% of the sample.

Sequenced input: PBMCs. This receptor was obtained from a man aged 40-49 years in good health and CMV-seronegative. In this chain, TRBV4-3 is recombined with TRBJ1-1, and 7 junction bases match TRBD1. The CDR3 amino acid sequence is: CASSQETGEGTEAFF. The DNA reads TGCGCCAGCAGCCAAGAAACAGGGGAAGGCACTGAAGCTTTCTTT.